Each of the 23 T cell receptor beta chains below was sequenced from the same sample in a study of blood T cell repertoires in COVID-19. Some clones are missing from TCRdb's copy, which holds only in-frame ones; the method was immunoSEQ multiplex PCR. The data show some 150,000 clones, with around 88% seen just once and about 3.6% held by the top ten. The specimen was PBMCs or T cells enriched from blood (not recorded which). These receptors all come from a woman aged 50 to 60 in a cohort exposed to, infected with or recovered from COVID-19 (not recorded which).

The chain uses TRBV4-3 and TRBJ1-2; possibly TRBD1 for D (6 bases). Germline V lookup: CDR1 LGHNA, CDR2 YSLEER. Trimming removed 3 bases from V and 7 bases from J, with 21 bases in between. This CDR3 contains 16 residues. The CDR3 region is CASSQDMTGPISGYTF. In nucleotides, the CDR3 is TGCGCCAGCAGCCAGGACATGACAGGCCCCATTAGTGGCTACACCTTC.

This chain connects TRBV9 to TRBJ1-3; D ambiguous. The CDR3 contains 12 residues. The germline CDR1 and CDR2 sequences are SGDLS and YYNGEE. Trimming cost V 3 bases and J 8 bases, with 9 bases left between them. The CDR3 is CASSGPRDTIYF. CDR3 nucleotide sequence: TGTGCCAGCAGCGGCCCCCGAGACACCATATATTTT.

The chain combines TRBV28 with TRBJ2-2; a weak D match, TRBD1 (6 bases). The germline V and J ends were trimmed by 2 bases and 6 bases, with 13 bases remaining between them. Looked up from germline, CDR1 is MDHEN and CDR2 is SYDVKM. This CDR3 is 15 amino acids long. The CDR3 DNA follows: TGTGCCAGCAGTTTACGTGACAGGCGCGCCGGGGAGCTGTTTTTT. Protein: CASSLRDRRAGELFF.

This clone was recorded once. V and J are TRBV5-1 and TRBJ1-3, with a tentative D call TRBD1 (6 bases). The CDR3 sequence is 15 residues long. V dropped 4 bases and J dropped 4 bases, with 15 bases sitting between them. The germline V gene encodes CDR1 SGHRS and CDR2 YFSETQ. CDR3 sequence (DNA): TGCGCCAGCAGCCCCGCACAGGGAAAAGGAAACACCATATATTTT. This codes for CASSPAQGKGNTIYF.

The chain carries TRBV19 and TRBJ2-3; TRBD1 aligns across 8 bases. The CDR3 spans 14 residues. Germline CDR1 is LNHDA and CDR2 is SQIVND (reference sequence). V gave up 5 bases and J gave up 2 bases; unmatched junction bases: 3. The CDR3 here is CASSDRGDTDTQYF. CDR3 in DNA: TGTGCCAGTAGTGACAGGGGCGACACAGATACGCAGTATTTT.

The rearrangement joins TRBV19 to TRBJ2-7, with TRBD2 as a possible D gene (6 bases). The germline V gene has CDR1 LNHDA and CDR2 SQIVND (reference sequence). Between the trimmed V and J ends, which lost 5 bases and 7 bases, there was a span of 15 bases. The CDR3 runs to 13 residues. CDR3 loop: CASSSQTAGEQYF. DNA for the CDR3: TGTGCCAGTAGTTCGCAGACCGCGGGGGAGCAGTACTTC.

This clone was detected once. The chain combines TRBV7-9 with TRBJ2-3; a possible D gene is TRBD1 (5 bases). This CDR3 region has 15 residues. V was trimmed by 1 base and J by 6 bases, leaving 14 bases between them. Germline V gene lookup returns CDR1 SEHNR and CDR2 FQNEAQ (reference sequence). CDR3 DNA sequence: TGTGCCAGCAGCTTAGGGGGCGGTGGGGTGGATACGCAGTATTTT. Its translation: CASSLGGGGVDTQYF.

The chain is built from TRBV19 and TRBJ2-7, with TRBD2 matching 11 bases. V gave up 5 bases and J gave up 0 bases; unmatched junction bases: 15. The length of the CDR3 is 19 residues. Germline V gene sequence: CDR1 LNHDA, CDR2 SQIVND (reference sequence). The CDR3 bases are TGTGCCAGTAGTCTTAAGACTAGCGGGAATTATGTCGGCTCCTACGAGCAGTACTTC. Residues: CASSLKTSGNYVGSYEQYF.

The chain is built from TRBV24-1 and TRBJ2-7, with 7 bases aligning to TRBD2. Germline CDR1 reads KGHDR; CDR2 reads SFDVKD. CDR3 length: 14 amino acids. Germline trimming cut 5 bases from V and 4 bases from J; bases unmatched to any gene: 7. This CDR3 is CATSAAGDPYEQYF. CDR3 coding DNA: TGTGCCACCAGTGCTGCGGGGGATCCATACGAGCAGTACTTC.

The chain joins TRBV2 to TRBJ2-3; perhaps TRBD1 as D (6 bases). The CDR3 contains 13 residues. Germline V gene sequence: CDR1 SNHLY, CDR2 FYNNEI. Trimming took off 5 bases at V and 3 bases at J, with 9 bases between the two ends. The CDR3 DNA sequence: TGTGCCAGCAGTATGACAGGTACAGATACGCAGTATTTT. Translating gives CASSMTGTDTQYF. The full variable domain, in which reference TRBV2 and TRBJ2-3 provide the parts outside the CDR3, is EPEVTQTPSHQVTQMGQEVILRCVPISNHLYFYWYRQILGQKVEFLVSFYNNEISEKSEIFDDQFSVERPDGSNFTLKIRSTKLEDSAMYFCASSMTGTDTQYFGPGTRLTVL.

This chain links TRBV2 with TRBJ2-7, with 7 bases identical to TRBD1. Germline V gene lookup returns CDR1 SNHLY and CDR2 FYNNEI. Losses at the gene ends were 3 bases for V and 5 bases for J; bases not matched to a gene: 13. The CDR3 has 16 residues. CDR3 sequence reads: CASSDIGQANDNEQYF. As DNA, the CDR3 is TGTGCCAGCAGTGATATTGGACAGGCCAATGATAACGAGCAGTACTTC.

The chain employs TRBV28 and TRBJ1-1, with unresolved D. Germline loops: CDR1 MDHEN, CDR2 SYDVKM. This CDR3 contains 12 residues. Deletions cut 5 bases from V and 3 bases from J, with 7 bases between. The CDR3 DNA follows: TGTGCCAGCAGTAGGAGGGACACTGAAGCTTTCTTT. This gives the protein CASSRRDTEAFF.

The rearrangement joins TRBV5-1 to TRBJ2-1; perhaps TRBD2 as D (6 bases). The CDR3 totals 15 residues. Trimming stripped 0 bases from V and 4 bases from J, with 11 bases between. The germline V gene encodes CDR1 SGHRS and CDR2 YFSETQ. The CDR3 region is CASSLGSGVYNEQFF. The DNA of the CDR3 is TGCGCCAGCAGCTTGGGTTCGGGGGTGTACAATGAGCAGTTCTTC.

This rearrangement joins TRBV11-1 to TRBJ1-5; D gene ambiguous. Trimming took 1 base from V and 3 from J, leaving 7 bases between them. Germline V gene lookup returns CDR1 SGHAT and CDR2 FQDESV (reference sequence). This CDR3 has 14 amino acids. The CDR3 here is CASSLGGPNQPQHF. In nucleotides, the CDR3 is TGTGCCAGCAGCTTAGGAGGCCCCAATCAGCCCCAGCATTTT.

This clone was observed once. The gene calls are TRBV6-5 and TRBJ2-7, with TRBD1 matching over 9 bases. After removal of 6 bases from V and 2 bases from J, the junction contained 8 bases not matched to a gene. Germline V gives CDR1 MNHEY, CDR2 SVGAGI. The CDR3 has 15 residues. CDR3 loop: CASSPLQGAAYEQYF. The CDR3 bases are TGTGCCAGCAGCCCCCTACAGGGGGCAGCCTACGAGCAGTACTTC.

J is TRBJ2-5 and V is TRBV6-2 or TRBV6-3; no reliable D call. Germline V gene data show CDR1 as MNHEY and CDR2 as SVGEGT. V lost 4 bases and J 4 bases, leaving 10 bases between the germline ends. This CDR3 contains 13 residues. The CDR3: CASSSVAGETQYF. CDR3 sequence (DNA): TGTGCCAGCAGTTCCGTAGCTGGAGAGACCCAGTACTTC.

The chain links TRBV19 to TRBJ1-2; D not resolved. V was clipped by 4 bases and J by 0 bases, with 15 bases between them. The CDR3 is 16 amino acids. CDR1 is LNHDA, CDR2 SQIVND, per germline (reference sequence). The CDR3 sequence: CASSTTAAPANYGYTF. The CDR3 DNA reads as TGTGCCAGTAGTACTACAGCGGCACCCGCTAACTATGGCTACACCTTC.

This clone was recorded a few times. V gene TRBV19 combines with J gene TRBJ2-1; the match to TRBD1 covers 9 bases. The V and J ends lost 3 bases and 4 bases, in that order; junction bases with no gene match: 7. CDR3 length: 16 amino acids. Per germline, CDR1 LNHDA and CDR2 SQIVND (reference sequence). CDR3: CASSIGGTGIYNEQFF. The CDR3 DNA follows: TGTGCCAGTAGTATTGGGGGGACAGGGATATACAATGAGCAGTTCTTC.

The rearrangement links TRBV7-2 to TRBJ2-7; the match to TRBD2 covers 7 bases. V shed 3 bases and J 4 bases; nucleotides not matched to a gene: 9. This CDR3 spans 15 amino acids. From germline, CDR1 is SGHTA and CDR2 FQGNSA. The CDR3 region is CASSFGGSLRYEQYF. Here the CDR3 DNA reads TGTGCCAGCAGCTTCGGCGGGAGTCTCCGTTACGAGCAGTACTTC. The whole variable domain, remainder taken from reference TRBV7-2 and TRBJ2-7, is GAGVSQSPSNKVTEKGKDVELRCDPISGHTALYWYRQSLGQGLEFLIYFQGNSAPDKSGLPSDRFSAERTGGSVSTLTIQRTQQEDSAVYLCASSFGGSLRYEQYFGPGTRLTVT.

The DNA for the CDR3 is TGTGCCAGCAGGGAAACAGGGCCCTACGAGCAGTACTTC. Its translation is CASRETGPYEQYF. This sequence joins TRBV2 and TRBJ2-7; D is perhaps TRBD1 (6 bases). Germline V gene sequence: CDR1 SNHLY, CDR2 FYNNEI. Trimming shortened V by 6 bases and J by 2 bases, and 11 bases separated the two germline ends. The CDR3 loop spans 13 amino acids.

CDR3 protein: CASRQMTEAFF. The CDR3 DNA reads TGTGCCAGCAGACAGATGACTGAAGCTTTCTTT. The chain couples TRBV6-6 to TRBJ1-1; D is uncertain. CDR1 and CDR2 (germline): MNHNY, SVGAGI (reference sequence). Trimming cost V 6 bases and J 5 bases, with 7 bases left between them. This CDR3 has 11 amino acids.

The V and J genes are TRBV6-2 or TRBV6-3 and TRBJ1-6, with D maybe TRBD1 (6 bases). V was clipped by 6 bases and J by 6 bases, with 15 bases between them. The CDR3 totals 15 residues. From germline, CDR1 is MNHEY and CDR2 SVGEGT. The DNA of the CDR3 is TGTGCCAGCAGCCAGGCCGGACAGCCTAATTCACCCCTCCACTTT. Its protein product is CASSQAGQPNSPLHF.

This clone was seen only once. The chain uses TRBV12-3 or TRBV12-4 and TRBJ1-2, with a tentative D call TRBD1 (5 bases). Between the trimmed V and J ends, which lost 8 bases and 3 bases, there was a span of 13 bases. CDR3 length: 13 residues. CDR3 nucleotides: TGTGCCAGCGGCCTGACAGAATACTATGGCTACACCTTC. Encoded protein: CASGLTEYYGYTF.